This passage covers 15 T cell receptor beta chains from one sample sequenced in a study of PD-1 blockade in mismatch repair-deficient tumors. The data were produced by immunoSEQ multiplex PCR, yet TCRdb's version contains in-frame clones alone and is incomplete. The table has some 45,000 clones, 77% seen once; the top ten hold roughly 3%. Specimen: PBMCs, collected before pembrolizumab treatment. Receptor source: an adult with mismatch repair-deficient cancer.

This chain connects TRBV6-6 to TRBJ1-1, with D perhaps TRBD1 (5 bases). The CDR3 consists of 15 residues. Germline-derived CDR1 and CDR2 are MNHNY and SVGAGI (reference sequence). The V and J ends lost 5 bases and 2 bases respectively, with 15 bases between them. CDR3 region: CASSRPGLPNTEAFF. DNA for the CDR3: TGTGCCAGCAGTAGACCGGGACTCCCAAACACTGAAGCTTTCTTT.

On this clone: A junction boundary mismatches the germline segment, possibly from a read error. This sequence joins TRBV7-2 and TRBJ2-1; D might be TRBD2 (6 bases). CDR3 size: 13 residues. The germline CDR1 and CDR2 sequences are SGHTA and FQGNSA. The CDR3, as DNA: TGTGCCAGCAGCCTAGCGCCCTACAATGAGCAGTTCTTC. Translated, it gives CASSLAPYNEQFF.

This chain connects TRBV28 to TRBJ2-7, with D perhaps assigned TRBD1 or TRBD2 (5 bases each). CDR3 length equals 15 residues. The V end lost 5 bases, the J end lost 1 base, and 15 bases lay between the germline ends. The germline V gene encodes CDR1 MDHEN and CDR2 SYDVKM. The CDR3 DNA reads as TGTGCCAGCAGTAAACCCGGGACCGCATCCTACGAGCAGTACTTC. Protein product: CASSKPGTASYEQYF.

CDR3 sequence: CASSLGGQQNTEAFF. As DNA, the CDR3 is TGTGCCAGCAGCTTGGGCGGACAGCAGAACACTGAAGCTTTCTTT. This rearrangement joins TRBV5-4 to TRBJ1-1; D might be TRBD1 (6 bases). The CDR3 loop spans 15 amino acids. Per the germline V gene, CDR1 is SGHNT and CDR2 is YYREEE (reference sequence). The V end was cut by 0 bases, the J end by 1 base, with 10 bases between.

The rearrangement joins TRBV6-1 to TRBJ2-5, with 7 bases identical to TRBD2. This CDR3 has 15 residues. Germline V gives CDR1 MNHNS, CDR2 SASEGT. With 6 bases clipped from V and 2 bases from J, the junction kept 9 bases outside the gene matches. As DNA, the CDR3 is TGTGCCAGCAGCGGTTTTGCTAGCGGTCAAGAGACCCAGTACTTC. Its protein product is CASSGFASGQETQYF.

The CDR3 bases are TGTGCCAGCTTGACGGGACAGGCGAACACTGAAGCTTTCTTT. As protein: CASLTGQANTEAFF. The rearrangement uses TRBV18 and TRBJ1-1; TRBD1 matches 8 bases. Germline CDR1 is KGHSH and CDR2 is LQKENI. CDR3 length: 14 residues. Germline trimming cut 7 bases from V and 1 base from J; bases unmatched to any gene: 5. Variable domain in full (rest from reference TRBV18 and TRBJ1-1): NAGVMQNPRHLVRRRGQEARLRCSPMKGHSHVYWYRQLPEEGLKFMVYLQKENIIDESGMPKERFSAEFPKEGPSILRIQQVVRGDSAAYFCASLTGQANTEAFFGQGTRLTVV.

This clone showed up just a few times. This same CDR3 is encoded by further DNA sequences in the sample. The V and J genes are TRBV30 and TRBJ1-3; D might be TRBD1 (6 bases). V was trimmed by 2 bases and J by 1 base, leaving 9 bases between them. Germline V lookup: CDR1 GTSNPN, CDR2 SVGIG (reference sequence). The CDR3 is 14 amino acids. In DNA form, the CDR3 reads TGTGCCTGGAGTAAAACAGGGTCTGGAAACACCATATATTTT. Translation: CAWSKTGSGNTIYF.

The chain uses TRBV7-8 and TRBJ2-1, with 12 positions matching TRBD2. This CDR3 spans 15 amino acids. V gave up 3 bases and J gave up 9 bases; unmatched junction bases: 6. Germline CDR1 and CDR2: SGHVS and FQNEAQ. The CDR3 here is CASSLGTSGPPEQFF. The CDR3 DNA reads as TGTGCCAGCAGCTTGGGGACTAGCGGGCCCCCTGAGCAGTTCTTC.

In its sample, this clone was seen a few times. The chain is built from TRBV27 and TRBJ1-2; 9 bases agree with TRBD1. The CDR3 length is 13 residues. CDR1 and CDR2 (germline): MNHEY, SMNVEV (reference sequence). J lost 5 bases, V lost 7 bases, and 5 bases had no gene match. DNA of the CDR3: TGTGCCAGCACCTCGGGACAGGGATATGGCTACACCTTC. Translated, it gives CASTSGQGYGYTF.

The J gene is TRBJ2-5, the V gene TRBV30, with 7 bases that match TRBD2. With 0 bases clipped from V and 4 bases from J, the junction kept 2 bases outside the gene matches. From germline, CDR1 is GTSNPN and CDR2 SVGIG (reference sequence). This CDR3 is built from 13 residues. The CDR3 DNA reads as TGTGCCTGGAGTGTAATAGCGGGAGAGACCCAGTACTTC. Translating it yields CAWSVIAGETQYF.

This chain links TRBV5-4 with TRBJ1-2; 10 nucleotides agree with TRBD1. V lost 3 bases to trimming and J lost 2 bases; unmatched junction nucleotides: 10. Germline V gives CDR1 SGHNT, CDR2 YYREEE (reference sequence). CDR3 length equals 17 residues. The CDR3 loop reads CASSSGLRQGANYGYTF. The CDR3 nucleotides read TGTGCCAGCAGCTCTGGATTGAGACAGGGGGCAAACTATGGCTACACCTTC.

The chain is built from TRBV7-9 and TRBJ2-1; perhaps TRBD2 as D (6 bases). Germline V gives CDR1 SEHNR, CDR2 FQNEAQ (reference sequence). CDR3 length: 15 residues. V lost 3 bases, J lost 3 bases, and 12 bases lay in between. The CDR3 DNA follows: TGTGCCAGCAGCTTGGAACTAGCTGACTACAATGAGCAGTTCTTC. As protein: CASSLELADYNEQFF. The whole variable domain, filled in from reference TRBV7-9 and TRBJ2-1, reads DTGVSQNPRHKITKRGQNVTFRCDPISEHNRLYWYRQTLGQGPEFLTYFQNEAQLEKSRLLSDRFSAERPKGSFSTLEIQRTEQGDSAMYLCASSLELADYNEQFFGPGTRLTVL.

This chain links TRBV7-9 with TRBJ2-3; 10 bases line up with TRBD2. V was clipped by 0 bases and J by 6 bases; unmatched bases: 6. Per the germline V gene, CDR1 is SEHNR and CDR2 is FQNEAQ (reference sequence). The CDR3 extends over 16 amino acids. The CDR3 coding sequence is TGTGCCAGCAGCTTAGCAGCGACTAGCGGGCCGGATACGCAGTATTTT. It is translated as CASSLAATSGPDTQYF.

This clone was seen only a few times. The chain recombines TRBV5-4 with TRBJ2-5; the D gene could be TRBD1 or TRBD2 (5 bases each). CDR3 size: 14 residues. The V and J ends lost 3 bases and 2 bases respectively, with 11 bases between them. CDR1 is SGHNT and CDR2 is YYREEE in the germline V gene (reference sequence). CDR3 coding DNA: TGTGCCAGCAGCTCGGGGACGGTACAAGAGACCCAGTACTTC. Translating it yields CASSSGTVQETQYF.

V gene TRBV7-2 combines with J gene TRBJ2-7, with 7 bases matching TRBD2. The V and J ends lost 2 bases and 6 bases, in that order; junction bases with no gene match: 19. The CDR3 covers 18 residues. The germline CDR1 and CDR2 sequences are SGHTA and FQGNSA. For the CDR3, the DNA is TGTGCCAGCAGCTTACGTGCGGGAGTAATATCCCTAACCGGCGAGCAGTACTTC. Protein sequence: CASSLRAGVISLTGEQYF.